The 23 T cell receptor beta chains given below trace back to one sample, sequenced in a study of blood T cell repertoires in COVID-19. Sequencing used immunoSEQ multiplex PCR; TCRdb keeps in-frame clones, though not all of them. This sample has 25,000 to 35,000 clones, with about 88% found just once. Input material: peripheral blood. The receptor set was obtained from a man between 65 and 85 years old with active or convalescent COVID-19.

The genes are TRBV11-2 and TRBJ2-1; 11 bases fit TRBD2. The CDR3 contains 16 residues. J lost 0 bases, V lost 5 bases, and 3 bases had no gene match. Per the germline V gene, CDR1 is SGHAT and CDR2 is FQNNGV. In nucleotides, the CDR3 is TGTGCCAGCAGCCCAACTAGCGGGAGCTCCTACAATGAGCAGTTCTTC. This codes for CASSPTSGSSYNEQFF.

V gene TRBV29-1 combines with J gene TRBJ2-6, with 11 bases identical to TRBD2. The CDR3 is 17 residues long. CDR1 SQVTM and CDR2 ANQGSEA come from the germline V gene. V gave up 5 bases and J gave up 0 bases; unmatched junction bases: 6. CDR3 nucleotides: TGCAGCGTTACTAGCGGGAGCCCGTCCTCTGGGGCCAACGTCCTGACTTTC. Protein sequence: CSVTSGSPSSGANVLTF.

The chain couples TRBV9 to TRBJ2-1; perhaps TRBD2 as D (5 bases). CDR1 and CDR2 (germline): SGDLS, YYNGEE. V was shortened by 4 bases and J by 8 bases, with 19 bases between the two germline ends. This CDR3 spans 15 amino acids. In nucleotides, the CDR3 is TGTGCCAGCAGCCTCGGCGGACTGGCGTCGGATGAGCAGTTCTTC. Translated: CASSLGGLASDEQFF. Combining the CDR3 with reference TRBV9 and TRBJ2-1 gives the whole variable domain DSGVTQTPKHLITATGQRVTLRCSPRSGDLSVYWYQQSLDQGLQFLIQYYNGEERAKGNILERFSAQQFPDLHSELNLSSLELGDSALYFCASSLGGLASDEQFFGPGTRLTVL.

This clone occurred once. This chain's CDR3 is CASSGSTGPAGAFF. The CDR3 nucleotides are TGTGCCAGCAGTGGGTCGACAGGGCCGGCCGGGGCTTTCTTT. V gene TRBV25-1 combines with J gene TRBJ1-1; 7 bases align to TRBD1. J lost 11 bases, V lost 4 bases, and 13 bases had no gene match. Germline V gene sequence: CDR1 MGHDK, CDR2 SYGVNS. The CDR3 contains 14 residues.

The rearrangement uses TRBV10-3 and TRBJ2-5, with D possibly matching TRBD1 (6 bases). This CDR3 has 15 residues. Per the germline V gene, CDR1 is ENHRY and CDR2 is SYGVKD. Trimming shortened V by 0 bases and J by 3 bases, and 11 bases separated the two germline ends. The CDR3 sequence: CAISESAGVKETQYF. In DNA form, the CDR3 reads TGTGCCATCAGTGAGTCTGCAGGGGTAAAAGAGACCCAGTACTTC.

The rearrangement uses TRBV6-5 and TRBJ1-5; D may be TRBD1 (6 bases). CDR1 is MNHEY and CDR2 is SVGAGI in the germline V gene. The CDR3 is 15 amino acids. Trimming took off 0 bases at V and 4 bases at J, with 10 bases between the two ends. CDR3 nucleotide sequence: TGTGCCAGCAGTTACTCGGGCCAGGGGAATCAGCCCCAGCATTTT. Its protein product is CASSYSGQGNQPQHF.

The gene calls are TRBV16 and TRBJ1-5; 10 bases fit TRBD1. V shed 2 bases, J shed 7 bases, and the junction held 8 bases outside the gene matches. This CDR3 comprises 16 residues. The germline V gene encodes CDR1 KGHSY and CDR2 FQNENV. The CDR3 loop reads CASSQLSTGGVQPQHF. The CDR3 region has the DNA TGTGCCAGCAGCCAACTCTCGACAGGGGGCGTGCAGCCCCAGCATTTT.

The rearrangement uses TRBV7-6 and TRBJ1-1; D gene uncertain. The germline V and J ends were trimmed by 5 bases and 0 bases, with 7 bases remaining between them. Per germline, CDR1 SGHVS and CDR2 FNYEAQ. The length of the CDR3 is 13 residues. The CDR3 region is CASSTSMNTEAFF. In DNA form, the CDR3 reads TGTGCCAGCAGCACATCAATGAACACTGAAGCTTTCTTT. Drawing the rest from reference TRBV7-6 and TRBJ1-1, the complete variable domain is GAGVSQSPRYKVTKRGQDVALRCDPISGHVSLYWYRQALGQGPEFLTYFNYEAQQDKSGLPNDRFSAERPEGSISTLTIQRTEQRDSAMYRCASSTSMNTEAFFGQGTRLTVV.

This chain uses TRBV7-3 with TRBJ2-2, with D possibly being TRBD2 (6 bases). Germline loops: CDR1 SGHTA, CDR2 FQGTGA. CDR3 length equals 14 residues. Trimming took off 2 bases at V and 5 bases at J, with 9 bases between the two ends. CDR3 sequence reads: CASSLGGRTGELFF. The CDR3 nucleotides are TGTGCCAGCAGCTTAGGGGGGAGAACCGGGGAGCTGTTTTTT.

V is TRBV5-4 and J is TRBJ2-1; weak D call: TRBD1 (5 bases). Germline V gene sequence: CDR1 SGHNT, CDR2 YYREEE (reference sequence). Between the trimmed V and J ends, which lost 0 bases and 5 bases, there was a span of 9 bases. The CDR3 runs to 14 residues. This chain's CDR3 is CASSLAGSHNEQFF. The CDR3 DNA is TGTGCCAGCAGCTTGGCAGGGTCCCACAATGAGCAGTTCTTC.

The chain employs TRBV10-3 and TRBJ1-2; D remains unclear. Trimming removed 0 bases at V and 5 bases at J, with 10 bases between. Germline lookup yields CDR1 ENHRY and CDR2 SYGVKD. The CDR3 consists of 14 residues. The CDR3: CAISESGGGYGYTF. In DNA form, the CDR3 reads TGTGCCATCAGTGAGTCGGGCGGAGGATATGGCTACACCTTC.

The CDR3 protein is CASTHGQGDTEAFF. The DNA for the CDR3 is TGCGCCAGCACACATGGACAGGGAGACACTGAAGCTTTCTTT. The V and J genes are TRBV5-1 and TRBJ1-1; 8 bases agree with TRBD1. V lost 6 bases to trimming and J lost 3 bases; unmatched junction nucleotides: 7. The CDR3 covers 14 residues. The germline V gene encodes CDR1 SGHRS and CDR2 YFSETQ.

The V and J genes are TRBV5-1 and TRBJ2-1, with 7 bases that match TRBD2. CDR3 length equals 14 residues. J lost 3 bases, V lost 4 bases, and 4 bases had no gene match. Per germline, CDR1 SGHRS and CDR2 YFSETQ. The CDR3 coding sequence is TGCGCCAGCAGCCCGTCGGGGGGCTACAATGAGCAGTTCTTC. It encodes CASSPSGGYNEQFF.

A few counts support this clone. The gene calls are TRBV30 and TRBJ2-6, with 9 nucleotides matching TRBD1. Trimming removed 8 bases from V and 4 bases from J; junction bases left unmatched: 12. This CDR3 comprises 16 residues. Germline V gives CDR1 GTSNPN, CDR2 SVGIG (reference sequence). CDR3 protein: CAANRDRVSGANVLTF. The CDR3 bases are TGTGCCGCAAACCGGGACAGGGTTTCCGGGGCCAACGTCCTGACTTTC. The full variable domain, in which reference TRBV30 and TRBJ2-6 provide the parts outside the CDR3, is SQTIHQWPATLVQPVGSPLSLECTVEGTSNPNLYWYRQAAGRGLQLLFYSVGIGQISSEVPQNLSASRPQDRQFILSSKKLLLSDSGFYLCAANRDRVSGANVLTFGAGSRLTVL.

This clone turned up a few times. The chain couples TRBV5-1 to TRBJ1-6; 7 nucleotides align to TRBD1. V trimming: 0 bases; J trimming: 9 bases; junction bases outside the gene matches: 6. The V gene's germline CDR1 is SGHRS and CDR2 YFSETQ. The CDR3 spans 15 residues. The CDR3 DNA reads TGCGCCAGCAGCTTGGAGGGGGCAAGGGGTTCACCCCTCCACTTT. Protein sequence: CASSLEGARGSPLHF.

This chain's CDR3 is CASSFQGANEKLFF. The CDR3 DNA is TGTGCCAGCAGCTTCCAGGGGGCTAATGAAAAACTGTTTTTT. The genes are TRBV7-8 and TRBJ1-4; 7 bases match TRBD1. With V trimmed by 3 bases and J by 3 bases, 1 base remained unmatched. CDR1 is SGHVS and CDR2 is FQNEAQ in the germline V gene. The CDR3 length is 14 residues. Supplemented by reference TRBV7-8 and TRBJ1-4, the full variable domain reads GAGVSQSPRYKVAKRGQDVALRCDPISGHVSLFWYQQALGQGPEFLTYFQNEAQLDKSGLPSDRFFAERPEGSVSTLKIQRTQQEDSAVYLCASSFQGANEKLFFGSGTQLSVL.

The chain links TRBV29-1 to TRBJ2-5; the match to TRBD2 covers 14 bases. This CDR3 region has 17 residues. Germline CDR1 reads SQVTM; CDR2 reads ANQGSEA. V was pared by 3 bases and J by 3 bases, with 9 bases of the junction left unmatched. The DNA of the CDR3 is TGCAGCGTTGAGAGGGGGACTAGCGGGAGTGGAGAAGAGACCCAGTACTTC. Its translation is CSVERGTSGSGEETQYF. The full variable domain, in which reference TRBV29-1 and TRBJ2-5 provide the parts outside the CDR3, is SAVISQKPSRDICQRGTSLTIQCQVDSQVTMMFWYRQQPGQSLTLIATANQGSEATYESGFVIDKFPISRPNLTFSTLTVSNMSPEDSSIYLCSVERGTSGSGEETQYFGPGTRLLVL.

The chain carries TRBV29-1 and TRBJ2-5, with D maybe TRBD2 (6 bases). V was pared by 2 bases and J by 6 bases, with 10 bases between. The CDR3 spans 12 residues. Germline-derived CDR1 and CDR2 are SQVTM and ANQGSEA. This chain's CDR3 is CSVEWRGQTQYF. The CDR3 bases are TGCAGCGTTGAATGGAGGGGACAGACCCAGTACTTC.

The chain has TRBV19 and TRBJ2-6; TRBD2 is a possible D gene (5 bases). Trimming took off 6 bases at V and 0 bases at J, with 6 bases between the two ends. Germline V gives CDR1 LNHDA, CDR2 SQIVND (reference sequence). This CDR3 is 14 amino acids long. The CDR3 protein is CASRGLSGANVLTF. For the CDR3, the DNA is TGTGCCAGTAGAGGACTCTCTGGGGCCAACGTCCTGACTTTC.

The chain uses TRBV6-2 or TRBV6-3 and TRBJ1-5, with D possibly matching TRBD1 (5 bases). Trimming removed 2 bases at V and 3 bases at J, with 8 bases between. The CDR3 contains 14 residues. CDR1 MNHEY and CDR2 SVGEGT come from the germline V gene. As DNA, the CDR3 is TGTGCCAGCAGTTACCCGACAGTCAATCAGCCCCAGCATTTT. Translation: CASSYPTVNQPQHF.

This chain connects TRBV15 to TRBJ2-2, with 7 bases aligning to TRBD1. The CDR3 has 16 amino acids. In germline, CDR1 is LNHNV, CDR2 YYDKDF (reference sequence). V trimming: 2 bases; J trimming: 4 bases; junction bases outside the gene matches: 7. CDR3 nucleotides: TGTGCCACCAGCAGACCCGAGACAGGGACCACCGGGGAGCTGTTTTTT. Translation gives CATSRPETGTTGELFF.

This clone has a handful of counts. The chain is built from TRBV7-3 and TRBJ2-2; no reliable D call. The length of the CDR3 is 14 residues. V was trimmed by 4 bases and J by 6 bases, leaving 12 bases between them. The V gene's germline CDR1 is SGHTA and CDR2 FQGTGA. The CDR3: CASSYYRFSGELFF. The DNA for the CDR3 is TGTGCCAGCAGCTATTACAGATTCTCCGGGGAGCTGTTTTTT.

V usage is TRBV3-1 (or the pseudogene TRBV3-2) and J usage is TRBJ2-5, with 9 nucleotides matching TRBD2. V lost 3 bases and J lost 5; bases outside the gene matches: 10. The CDR3 length is 16 residues. From germline, CDR1 is LGHDT and CDR2 YNNKEL (reference sequence). The CDR3 DNA reads as TGTGCCAGCAGCCAGGGGGCGGGAGGGGCCAGGGAGACCCAGTACTTC. This translates into CASSQGAGGARETQYF.